A single sample is the source of the 25 T cell receptor beta chains below, sequenced in a study of CD8 T cells in ankylosing spondylitis. General observations from the study: A TCR beta motif made of eight highly homologous variants seemed typical of ankylosing spondylitis blood.

TCRdb ran MiXCR on the 5' RACE reads and lists one entry per CDR3 protein. The data hold a few hundred thousand distinct CDR3 sequences, with roughly 12% observed a single time. No antigens are known for them. Sequencing was done on a sample of blood, either unsorted or a sorted T cell fraction (not recorded which). Source of these receptors: a male donor with ankylosing spondylitis.

The CDR3 spells CASSFKREGELFF. CDR3 DNA sequence: TGTGCCAGCAGTTTTAAGAGGGAGGGGGAGCTGTTTTTT. The chain couples TRBV28 to TRBJ2-2; maybe TRBD2 (5 bases). V shed 3 bases and J shed 8 bases, with 10 bases lying between them. Germline V CDR1 and CDR2: MDHEN, SYDVKM. There are 13 residues in the CDR3.

This clonotype appeared a few times. The chain employs TRBV7-9 and TRBJ1-6, with 7 nucleotides matching TRBD1. The V and J ends lost 5 bases and 2 bases, in that order; junction bases with no gene match: 6. Germline loops: CDR1 SEHNR, CDR2 FQNEAQ (reference sequence). This CDR3 contains 16 residues. DNA of the CDR3: TGTGCCAGCAGCAAGGCGACAGGGCCCTATAATTCACCCCTCCACTTT. It yields the protein CASSKATGPYNSPLHF.

The chain uses TRBV29-1 and TRBJ1-3, with no clear D. The ends were cut back, 4 bases at V and 0 bases at J, with 4 bases in the middle. The CDR3 sequence is 12 residues long. Germline lookup yields CDR1 SQVTM and CDR2 ANQGSEA. The DNA for the CDR3 is TGCAGCGTTGCCAGCTCTGGAAACACCATATATTTT. Its protein is CSVASSGNTIYF.

This clonotype has more than one count but fewer than ten. The rearrangement uses TRBV21-1 and TRBJ1-3. TRBV21-1 is a known pseudogene. The CDR3 covers 19 residues. CDR3 sequence: CASSKVPGLIEGAGNTIYF. CDR3 bases: TGTGCCAGCAGCAAAGTACCGGGACTTATTGAGGGCGCTGGAAACACCATATATTTT.

The table lists this clonotype with a few counts. The chain's CDR3 is CASSLAYLSYNEQFF. In DNA form, the CDR3 reads TGTGCCAGCAGCTTAGCCTATCTCTCTTACAATGAGCAGTTCTTC. The rearrangement links TRBV11-2 to TRBJ2-1; D remains ambiguous. Germline V CDR1 and CDR2: SGHAT, FQNNGV. The CDR3 has 15 amino acids. Trimming left V 1 base short and J 4 bases short, with 11 bases between.

The CDR3 DNA reads as TGCAGTGCTAGAGGGTCAAAAGATACGCAGTATTTT. It codes for CSARGSKDTQYF. This chain connects TRBV20-1 to TRBJ2-3; D not certain. The CDR3 contains 12 residues. Germline CDR1 and CDR2: DFQATT and SNEGSKA (reference sequence). Deletions cut 1 base from V and 5 bases from J, with 7 bases between.

As for this clonotype: This clone may be a read error of a much larger clone one base away. This chain connects TRBV6-6 to TRBJ1-1; D not resolved. The germline V gene encodes CDR1 MNHNY and CDR2 SVGAGI (reference sequence). This CDR3 contains 12 residues. The V end was cut by 8 bases, the J end by 4 bases, with 11 bases between. CDR3 protein: CASGLQFTEAFF. CDR3 bases: TGTGCCAGCGGCCTCCAATTCACTGAAGCTTTCTTT.

This clonotype has only a few counts. The V call is TRBV5-1, the J call TRBJ2-1; D unresolved. Germline V gives CDR1 SGHRS, CDR2 YFSETQ. The CDR3 length is 17 residues. V was cut by 0 bases and J by 2 bases, with 15 bases left in between. The CDR3, as DNA: TGCGCCAGCAGCTTGGAGGCAGGACCCAAGGCCTACAATGAGCAGTTCTTC. The encoded protein is CASSLEAGPKAYNEQFF.

This clonotype has a count of ten or more. The chain recombines TRBV20-1 with TRBJ2-4; 8 positions match TRBD1. V dropped 6 bases and J dropped 6; count of bases not matched to a gene: 7. The CDR3 is 13 amino acids. CDR1 DFQATT and CDR2 SNEGSKA come from the germline V gene (reference sequence). In DNA, the CDR3 is TGCAGTGCCAGTACGGACAGGGCAAACATTCAGTACTTC. It yields the protein CSASTDRANIQYF.

The chain couples TRBV20-1 to TRBJ2-7, with TRBD2 as a possible D gene (5 bases). The CDR3 covers 14 residues. Deletions cut 5 bases from V and 7 bases from J, with 21 bases between. The germline V gene has CDR1 DFQATT and CDR2 SNEGSKA (reference sequence). The DNA of the CDR3 is TGCAGTGCTCGCACCCAGTTGGGAGTGCGAGAGCAGTACTTC. Amino acids: CSARTQLGVREQYF.

This clonotype has a count of ten or more. The V call is TRBV7-8, the J call TRBJ2-2; no clear D. This CDR3 comprises 14 residues. Deletions cut 0 bases from V and 6 bases from J, with 8 bases between. Germline-derived CDR1 and CDR2 are SGHVS and FQNEAQ. DNA of the CDR3: TGTGCCAGCAGCTTAGCGACGACGTCCGGGGAGCTGTTTTTT. This sequence encodes CASSLATTSGELFF.

Many counts were recorded for this clonotype. The J gene is TRBJ2-1, the V gene TRBV5-1, with D possibly matching TRBD2 (5 bases). The CDR3 spans 15 residues. Trimming removed 2 bases at V and 5 bases at J, with 14 bases between. CDR1 is SGHRS, CDR2 YFSETQ, per germline. CDR3 protein: CASSFTYRRDNEQFF. The CDR3 nucleotides are TGCGCCAGCAGCTTTACGTATAGGCGGGACAATGAGCAGTTCTTC.

This clonotype was seen a few times. This chain links TRBV4-2 with TRBJ1-5, with D tentatively TRBD1 (6 bases). There are 17 residues in the CDR3. Germline CDR1 is LGHNA and CDR2 is YNFKEQ. The V gene lost 0 bases and the J gene lost 4 bases, with 16 bases spanning the gap. The CDR3 coding sequence is TGTGCCAGCAGCCAAGATCTGAGCACACAGGGTAATCAGCCCCAGCATTTT. As protein: CASSQDLSTQGNQPQHF.

This clonotype was found a few times. The chain links TRBV12-3 or TRBV12-4 to TRBJ2-1; a possible D gene is TRBD1 (5 bases). CDR3 length: 15 amino acids. V was cut by 1 base and J by 7 bases, with 14 bases left in between. CDR3 in DNA: TGTGCCAGCAGTTTAGAAGGGGCCAGGAAGAATGAGCAGTTCTTC. As protein: CASSLEGARKNEQFF.

V and J are TRBV20-1 and TRBJ2-2; a weak D match, TRBD2 (5 bases). The CDR3 runs to 15 residues. Germline V gene data show CDR1 as DFQATT and CDR2 as SNEGSKA (reference sequence). The V and J ends lost 1 base and 2 bases respectively, with 11 bases between them. The chain's CDR3 is CSARGRTANTGELFF. As DNA, the CDR3 is TGCAGTGCTAGAGGAAGGACTGCCAACACCGGGGAGCTGTTTTTT.

This clonotype has just a few counts. The chain has TRBV5-1 and TRBJ2-5; 7 nucleotides align to TRBD1. CDR3 size: 15 residues. V dropped 4 bases and J dropped 5; count of bases not matched to a gene: 11. Germline CDR1 and CDR2: SGHRS and YFSETQ. The CDR3 sequence is CASSRWTGQGETQYF. The CDR3 nucleotides are TGCGCCAGCAGCCGCTGGACAGGCCAGGGGGAGACCCAGTACTTC.

This clonotype was found many times. The chain combines TRBV5-6 with TRBJ2-5, with D possibly being TRBD1 or TRBD2 (5 bases each). The CDR3 runs 16 residues. The V end was cut by 4 bases, the J end by 2 bases, with 18 bases between. CDR1 is SGHDT and CDR2 is YYEEEE in the germline V gene. CDR3 region: CASSKRRGVRQETQYF. The DNA for the CDR3 is TGTGCCAGCAGCAAGAGGCGAGGGGTTCGTCAAGAGACCCAGTACTTC.

The chain joins TRBV20-1 to TRBJ2-5; 8 bases are a match to TRBD2. The trim removed 5 bases at V and 4 bases at J, leaving 6 bases unmatched. Germline V gene lookup returns CDR1 DFQATT and CDR2 SNEGSKA (reference sequence). CDR3 length equals 13 residues. The DNA of the CDR3 is TGCAGTGCTGAAGGGACTAGAGGAGAGACCCAGTACTTC. Translating gives CSAEGTRGETQYF.

The gene calls are TRBV21-1 and TRBJ2-7; TRBD2, the table's D call, was not compared with the DNA. TRBV21-1 is a known pseudogene. The CDR3 consists of 24 residues. CDR3 sequence reads: CASSNHSGTSIIKCRVRSFYEQYV. Here the CDR3 DNA reads TGTGCCAGCAGCAACCACTCCGGGACTAGCATTATCAAATGTCGCGTGAGGTCGTTCTACGAGCAGTACGTC.

This clonotype occurred a few times. J is TRBJ2-1 and V is TRBV5-1; 8 nucleotides match TRBD2. The germline CDR1 and CDR2 sequences are SGHRS and YFSETQ. The CDR3 is 15 residues long. The trim removed 3 bases at V and 3 bases at J, leaving 5 bases unmatched. The CDR3 sequence is CASSSRAGDYNEQFF. The CDR3 DNA is TGCGCCAGCAGCTCCCGAGCGGGAGACTACAATGAGCAGTTCTTC.

This clonotype has a single count. This may arise from a read error, as a much more abundant clone is one base away. Written as DNA, the CDR3 is TGTGCCAGCAGCCATGCGGGTGGGACTGAAGCTTTCTTT. Translated, it gives CASSHAGGTEAFF. V gene TRBV12-3 or TRBV12-4 combines with J gene TRBJ1-1; D uncertain. The V end lost 6 bases, the J end lost 5 bases, and 13 bases lay between the germline ends. This CDR3 comprises 13 residues.

The rearrangement joins TRBV9 to TRBJ2-1; D may be TRBD2 (5 bases). Germline V gives CDR1 SGDLS, CDR2 YYNGEE. The CDR3 extends over 16 amino acids. V was clipped by 0 bases and J by 0 bases, with 10 bases between them. For the CDR3, the DNA is TGTGCCAGCAGCGTAGGACGGGGAAGCTCCTACAATGAGCAGTTCTTC. Amino acid sequence: CASSVGRGSSYNEQFF.

This chain joins TRBV2 and TRBJ2-3, with D tentatively TRBD2 (6 bases). Germline CDR1 reads SNHLY; CDR2 reads FYNNEI. Trimming removed 6 bases at V and 1 base at J, with 11 bases between. The length of the CDR3 is 14 residues. CDR3 in DNA: TGTGCCAGCAGGGAGGGGCTCGGCACAGATACGCAGTATTTT. Translating gives CASREGLGTDTQYF.

This clonotype was counted between two and nine times. The V and J genes are TRBV12-3 or TRBV12-4 and TRBJ1-2; D is unclear. With 3 bases removed from V and 4 bases from J, the gap between germline ends came to 9 bases. This CDR3 comprises 13 residues. The DNA of the CDR3 is TGTGCCAGCAGTTTCGGCATCGGCTATGGCTACACCTTC. Translation: CASSFGIGYGYTF.

The chain employs TRBV15 and TRBJ1-3; TRBD1 agrees at 9 bases. From germline, CDR1 is LNHNV and CDR2 YYDKDF (reference sequence). V trimming: 4 bases; J trimming: 3 bases; junction bases outside the gene matches: 4. The CDR3 totals 15 residues. The CDR3 bases are TGTGCCACCAGCATCGACAGGGGGTTTGGAAACACCATATATTTT. It is translated as CATSIDRGFGNTIYF. Supplemented by reference TRBV15 and TRBJ1-3, the full variable domain reads DAMVIQNPRYQVTQFGKPVTLSCSQTLNHNVMYWYQQKSSQAPKLLFHYYDKDFNNEADTPDNFQSRRPNTSFCFLDIRSPGLGDTAMYLCATSIDRGFGNTIYFGEGSWLTVV.